This TCR beta chain comes out of a study of T-cell memory formation after mild COVID-19. Details on this clonotype: What it binds is not known.

General study points: Some SARS-CoV-2-responding clones were already detected in memory before infection.

The germline V gene has CDR1 KGHDR and CDR2 SFDVKD. This CDR3 is built from 16 residues. Trimming removed 0 bases from V and 3 bases from J; junction bases left unmatched: 7. Constant-segment primers served in 5'RACE that generated TCR alpha and TCR beta cDNA libraries bearing sample barcodes and UMIs. TCRdb reprocessed the 5' RACE reads with MiXCR, giving one entry per CDR3 protein. The repertoire holds a few hundred thousand distinct CDR3 sequences, with 20% to 25% as singletons. The sequenced sample was PBMCs or a T cell subset sorted from them (not recorded which). The chain has TRBV24-1 and TRBJ2-7, with 7 bases that match TRBD1. The receptor comes from an adult woman who had mild COVID-19 (a few samples of this study predate the infection). Cell type and time point are not known. CDR3 sequence (DNA): TGTGCCACCAGTGATTTGGGGTCAGGGGGATTCTACGAGCAGTACTTC. It is translated as CATSDLGSGGFYEQYF.